Listed below are T cell receptor beta chains from one sample, sequenced in a study of blood T cell repertoires in COVID-19. Libraries were prepared by immunoSEQ multiplex PCR; TCRdb keeps only in-frame clonotypes and omits some of them. The sample has under 250,000 clones; 80% are singletons. The sample was peripheral blood. The origin of the receptors is a woman between 65 and 79 years old with acute or convalescent COVID-19. Each CDR3 is given with its conserved first and last residue. The D gene is left open where the match is weak. Clone size appears in some rows only: once, few, many, or a class for an expanded clone.

>TRBJ2-1|TRBV9|NA|NA
TGTGCCAGCAGCGCGCTAGCGAGTTCCTACAATGAGCAGTTCTTC
CASSALASSYNEQFF
>TRBJ1-5|TRBV3-1/TRBV3-2|NA|NA
TGTGCCGCCGGTAGTAGCCCCCAGCATTTT
CAAGSSPQHF
>TRBJ2-7|TRBV19|NA|NA
TGTGCCAGTAGTATGCAGGCAGGCAGCTCCTACGAGCAGTACTTC
CASSMQAGSSYEQYF
>TRBJ1-4|TRBV5-1|NA|few
TGCGCCAGCAGCTTGGATCCAGGGACTAATGAAAAACTGTTTTTT
CASSLDPGTNEKLFF
>TRBJ2-2|TRBV6-5|TRBD2|NA
TGTGCCAGCAGAGCCGGGACTAGTGTCGGGGAGCTGTTTTTT
CASRAGTSVGELFF
>TRBJ2-3|TRBV27|TRBD2|NA
TGTGCCAGCAGTTTACTACAGGTAGCGGGGAAGGGAGATACGCAGTATTTT
CASSLLQVAGKGDTQYF
>TRBJ1-5|TRBV7-2|TRBD1|NA
TGTGCCAGCAGCTTTGGGGACAGGGGAGGAAATCAGCCCCAGCATTTT
CASSFGDRGGNQPQHF
>TRBJ2-7|TRBV18|TRBD1|NA
TGTGCCAGCTCATCACGGGACAGTACGGGCGAGCAGTACTTC
CASSSRDSTGEQYF
>TRBJ2-5|TRBV5-1|NA|NA
TGCGCCAGCAGCTTGGCGGGCGGGTGGAGAGAGACCCAGTACTTC
CASSLAGGWRETQYF
>TRBJ2-7|TRBV15|NA|NA
TGTGCCACCAGCAGAGATAGGAGTCACGAGCAGTACTTC
CATSRDRSHEQYF
>TRBJ2-3|TRBV2|NA|NA
TGTGCCAGCAGGGAGAGCTCACCACGCACAGATACGCAGTATTTT
CASRESSPRTDTQYF
>TRBJ1-6|TRBV5-6|NA|NA
TGTGCCAGCAGCTTGGGGGGAGGTGGCAGTTCCTATAATTCACCCCTCCACTTT
CASSLGGGGSSYNSPLHF
>TRBJ1-5|TRBV6-4|NA|NA
TGTGCCAGCAGTGGCAATCAGGGTAGCAATCAGCCCCAGCATTTT
CASSGNQGSNQPQHF
>TRBJ1-6|TRBV5-1|NA|few
TGCGCCAGCAGTTATGGGAGGGATAATTCACCCCTCCACTTT
CASSYGRDNSPLHF
>TRBJ2-7|TRBV3-1/TRBV3-2|TRBD1|NA
TGTGCCAGCAGCCTAGGACAGGGGGCGCCGTACGAGCAGTACTTC
CASSLGQGAPYEQYF
>TRBJ1-1|TRBV5-4|TRBD1|NA
TGTGCCAGCAGCTGGGAAACGGACAGGGCGGCCACTGAAGCTTTCTTT
CASSWETDRAATEAFF
>TRBJ2-2|TRBV5-1|TRBD2|NA
TGCGCCAGCAGCTCCGGGGGGACTAGCGGAGCAAAGACCGGGGAGCTGTTTTTT
CASSSGGTSGAKTGELFF
>TRBJ2-5|TRBV30|TRBD2|NA
TGTGCCTGGAGTCCCTCTAGCGGGAGGGGAGAGACCCAGTACTTC
CAWSPSSGRGETQYF
>TRBJ1-2|TRBV28|TRBD1|NA
TGTGCCAGCAGTGGGACAGACCAGGCGGGAGGCTACACCTTC
CASSGTDQAGGYTF
>TRBJ1-6|TRBV7-8|NA|NA
TGTGCCAGCAGCTTCGGGGAATCCAATTCACCCCTCCACTTT
CASSFGESNSPLHF
>TRBJ1-6|TRBV7-8|NA|NA
TGTGCCAGCAGCCATGTCTCGAATTCACCCCTCCACTTT
CASSHVSNSPLHF
>TRBJ1-2|TRBV5-1|NA|NA
TGCGCCAGCAGCTTGGATGGCAGAAACTATGGCTACACCTTC
CASSLDGRNYGYTF